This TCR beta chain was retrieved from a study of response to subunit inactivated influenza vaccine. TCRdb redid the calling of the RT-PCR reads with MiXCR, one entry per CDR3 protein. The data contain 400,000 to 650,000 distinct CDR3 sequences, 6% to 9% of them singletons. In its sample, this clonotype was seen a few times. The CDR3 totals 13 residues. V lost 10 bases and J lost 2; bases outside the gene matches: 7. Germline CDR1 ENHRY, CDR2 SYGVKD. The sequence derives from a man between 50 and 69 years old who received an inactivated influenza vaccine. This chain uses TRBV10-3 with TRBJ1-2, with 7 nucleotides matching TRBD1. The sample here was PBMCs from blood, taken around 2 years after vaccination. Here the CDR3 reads CASKLTGNYGYTF. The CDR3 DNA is TGTGCCAGTAAACTGACAGGGAACTATGGCTACACCTTC.